This record covers a single T cell receptor (beta chain). The data are from a study of T cell changes during pregnancy in multiple sclerosis. This CDR3 has 13 residues. Germline V gene data show CDR1 as MGHRA and CDR2 as YSYEKL. Trimming cost V 8 bases and J 1 base; bases outside gene matches: 4. The repertoire was sequenced with immunoSEQ multiplex PCR; TCRdb's copy has only in-frame clones and lacks some. The sample includes 40,000 or so clones, 70% to 90% of them seen just once. The sequenced sample was CD8+ T cells from peripheral blood mononuclear cells, obtained in the first trimester of pregnancy. The TCR sequence derives from a female donor with multiple sclerosis, enrolled in a pregnancy study. V gene TRBV4-1 combines with J gene TRBJ2-5; TRBD1 matches at 7 bases. CDR3 amino acids: CASQGQSQETQYF. The CDR3 DNA sequence: TGCGCCAGCCAGGGACAGAGCCAAGAGACCCAGTACTTC.